Presented here are 29 T cell receptor beta chains from one specimen sequenced in a study of T cells expressing NK-cell markers. TCRdb derives one entry per CDR3 protein from the 5' RACE reads, leaving out DNA. Its listing shows approximately 460,000 distinct CDR3 sequences. Material: blood T cells: a sorted CD56 or NKG2C T cell subset, CD4+ or CD8+ T cells, or bulk PBMC T cells (not recorded which). The source is a woman between 18 and 75 years old in good health.

The chain uses TRBV4-3 and TRBJ2-5; the TRBD1 assignment by TCRdb is unverifiable without DNA. The CDR3 runs to 15 residues. Germline CDR1 and CDR2: LGHNA and YSLEER. This CDR3 reads CASSQARVNIETQYF.

The chain employs TRBV29-1 and TRBJ2-3. CDR3 length equals 13 residues. Looked up from germline, CDR1 is SQVTM and CDR2 is ANQGSEA. CDR3 residues: CSVVGRNTDTQYF.

This chain's CDR3 is CASSPRDRGKNEQFF. The chain couples TRBV12-3 or TRBV12-4 to TRBJ2-1; TCRdb outputs TRBD1, but without DNA this stays unchecked. The CDR3 consists of 15 residues.

The chain is built from TRBV13 and TRBJ1-2. The CDR3 has 16 amino acids. Germline CDR1 reads PRHDT; CDR2 reads FYEKMQ (reference sequence). This chain's CDR3 is CASSLRMAAAYYGYTF.

The chain is built from TRBV5-6 and TRBJ2-5; lacking DNA, the TRBD1 call made by TCRdb goes unchecked. Germline V gives CDR1 SGHDT, CDR2 YYEEEE. The CDR3 sequence is 13 residues long. CDR3 protein: CASSSAPKETQYF.

This sequence joins TRBV29-1 and TRBJ2-1; with no DNA, the TCRdb D assignment of TRBD2 cannot be verified. The V gene's germline CDR1 is SQVTM and CDR2 ANQGSEA. CDR3 size: 14 residues. The CDR3 sequence is CSAAGLAGVREQFF.

J is TRBJ2-3 and V is TRBV12-3 or TRBV12-4; TCRdb gives TRBD1 as the D gene, but with no DNA this cannot be confirmed. The CDR3 is made up of 14 amino acids. The CDR3 loop reads CASTWTGLTDTQYF.

The chain is built from TRBV7-2 and TRBJ2-1; TCRdb outputs TRBD1, but without DNA this stays unchecked. The germline V gene encodes CDR1 SGHTA and CDR2 FQGNSA. The CDR3 is 13 residues long. The CDR3 is CASSLDGASWSFF.

J is TRBJ2-2 and V is TRBV7-2; TCRdb indicates TRBD2, and absent DNA this call remains unverified. CDR1 is SGHTA, CDR2 FQGNSA, per germline. This CDR3 spans 15 amino acids. The CDR3 loop is CASSSTSGNTGELFF. Filled out from reference TRBV7-2 and TRBJ2-2, the complete variable domain reads GAGVSQSPSNKVTEKGKDVELRCDPISGHTALYWYRQSLGQGLEFLIYFQGNSAPDKSGLPSDRFSAERTGGSVSTLTIQRTQQEDSAVYLCASSSTSGNTGELFFGEGSRLTVL.

The chain employs TRBV7-9 and TRBJ2-5; TCRdb selects TRBD2, and the lack of DNA leaves this call unchecked. There are 16 residues in the CDR3. CDR1 is SEHNR and CDR2 is FQNEAQ in the germline V gene (reference sequence). The CDR3 protein is CASSSSGGTTWWTQYF.

The chain joins TRBV20-1 to TRBJ2-1; TCRdb's assignment of TRBD1 cannot be checked, as there is no DNA. This CDR3 is built from 15 residues. CDR1 is DFQATT, CDR2 SNEGSKA, per germline (reference sequence). The CDR3 reads CSARSGERSYNEQFF.

The rearrangement uses TRBV7-2 and TRBJ2-7. From germline, CDR1 is SGHTA and CDR2 FQGNSA. The CDR3 totals 12 residues. The CDR3: CASSPSYYEQYF.

The V gene is TRBV25-1, the J gene TRBJ2-4; TCRdb indicates TRBD1, and absent DNA this call remains unverified. The CDR3 covers 13 residues. CDR1 and CDR2 from the germline V gene are MGHDK and SYGVNS. The CDR3 protein is CASSEYPGLIQYF.

J is TRBJ1-2 and V is TRBV25-1; TCRdb lists TRBD1, though no DNA is available to test this call. CDR3 size: 15 residues. Per germline, CDR1 MGHDK and CDR2 SYGVNS. The chain's CDR3 is CASSHLYRDGYGYTF.

The V call is TRBV7-2, the J call TRBJ1-6; the TCRdb D gene call, TRBD1, has no DNA to confirm it. The CDR3 totals 16 residues. Looked up from germline, CDR1 is SGHTA and CDR2 is FQGNSA. The chain's CDR3 is CASSKQTGSYNSPLHF.

This sequence joins TRBV9 and TRBJ2-1; TCRdb designates TRBD2, a call that cannot be tested without DNA. Germline CDR1 is SGDLS and CDR2 is YYNGEE. The CDR3 covers 15 residues. The CDR3 region is CASSAGGWAYNEQFF.

The rearrangement links TRBV27 to TRBJ2-3; TCRdb names TRBD2, which stays unverified in the absence of DNA. There are 18 residues in the CDR3. Looked up from germline, CDR1 is MNHEY and CDR2 is SMNVEV (reference sequence). Here the CDR3 reads CASSPSRLAQMGTDTQYF.

The rearrangement joins TRBV7-9 to TRBJ1-1. The length of the CDR3 is 14 residues. CDR1 is SEHNR and CDR2 is FQNEAQ in the germline V gene (reference sequence). The CDR3 reads CASARGLMNTEAFF. Full variable domain (outside the CDR3, taken from reference TRBV7-9 and TRBJ1-1): DTGVSQNPRHKITKRGQNVTFRCDPISEHNRLYWYRQTLGQGPEFLTYFQNEAQLEKSRLLSDRFSAERPKGSFSTLEIQRTEQGDSAMYLCASARGLMNTEAFFGQGTRLTVV.

This sequence joins TRBV12-3 or TRBV12-4 and TRBJ2-7. The CDR3 spans 13 residues. The CDR3 loop reads CARPVGVNYEQYF.

The rearrangement links TRBV20-1 to TRBJ2-1; the TCRdb call, TRBD2, lacks DNA for checking. The CDR3 loop spans 16 amino acids. CDR1 is DFQATT, CDR2 SNEGSKA, per germline (reference sequence). CDR3 loop: CSALKSHKGSYNEQFF.

The CDR3 spells CASSPPRDSDTGELFF. This rearrangement joins TRBV7-9 to TRBJ2-2; TCRdb names TRBD1, which stays unverified in the absence of DNA. Germline CDR1 and CDR2: SEHNR and FQNEAQ (reference sequence). The CDR3 loop spans 16 amino acids. Filled out from reference TRBV7-9 and TRBJ2-2, the complete variable domain reads DTGVSQNPRHKITKRGQNVTFRCDPISEHNRLYWYRQTLGQGPEFLTYFQNEAQLEKSRLLSDRFSAERPKGSFSTLEIQRTEQGDSAMYLCASSPPRDSDTGELFFGEGSRLTVL.

V gene TRBV20-1 combines with J gene TRBJ2-3; the TCRdb D gene call, TRBD2, has no DNA to confirm it. CDR3 size: 15 residues. The germline V gene encodes CDR1 DFQATT and CDR2 SNEGSKA (reference sequence). CDR3: CSARVAGGSTDTQYF.

The CDR3 here is CASSYRATKETQYF. This chain uses TRBV12-3 or TRBV12-4 with TRBJ2-5; TCRdb names TRBD1, which stays unverified in the absence of DNA. There are 14 residues in the CDR3.

The chain joins TRBV11-3 to TRBJ1-4; checking the TCRdb D call of TRBD1 is not possible without DNA. Germline CDR1 is SGHNT and CDR2 is YENEEA. This CDR3 region has 22 residues. The CDR3 sequence is CASSLVSIGLTRWDRENEKLFF.

V usage is TRBV7-7 and J usage is TRBJ2-3; there is no DNA to check the TCRdb D call of TRBD2. There are 15 residues in the CDR3. CDR1 and CDR2 from the germline V gene are SSHAT and FNYEAQ (reference sequence). CDR3 loop: CASSTGLGVADTQYF.

This chain links TRBV6-5 with TRBJ2-7; TCRdb outputs TRBD1, but without DNA this stays unchecked. Germline V CDR1 and CDR2: MNHEY, SVGAGI. The CDR3 length is 18 residues. The CDR3 region is CASSYSTSGTGQRTEQYF.

The chain recombines TRBV19 with TRBJ2-7; TCRdb proposes TRBD2, but this gene call is untestable without DNA. The CDR3 runs to 15 residues. Germline CDR1 LNHDA, CDR2 SQIVND (reference sequence). This CDR3 is CASSPASGSIYEQYF.

This chain uses TRBV5-6 with TRBJ2-3; TCRdb's D gene call, TRBD1, goes unchecked for lack of DNA. The germline CDR1 and CDR2 sequences are SGHDT and YYEEEE. The CDR3 runs to 16 residues. CDR3 residues: CASSSRDRGSTDTQYF.

The chain carries TRBV27 and TRBJ2-1; TCRdb indicates TRBD2, and absent DNA this call remains unverified. This CDR3 is built from 14 residues. The germline V gene has CDR1 MNHEY and CDR2 SMNVEV (reference sequence). CDR3 region: CASRTGVTYNEQFF.